A single sample gave rise to the 7 T cell receptor beta chains below, sequenced in a study of PD-1 blockade in classical Hodgkin lymphoma (TCRdb year 2020). Library creation used the immunoSEQ multiplex PCR assay. This immuneACCESS table, as held by TCRdb, lists in-frame sequences with V and J called but not all clones. Of the missing ones, under half trace to an unresolved V gene in checked studies; the others have no known cause. This sample has more than 15,000 clones in its table, and about 90% of those were observed once. About 0.5% of the sample is in the top ten clones. In light of the paper, this sample's time point label describes: newly diagnosed, previously untreated cHL patient sample. A Miltenyi CD4+ T cell isolation kit was used for magnetic negative selection to purify CD4+ T cells from thawed PBMCs. Sample: CD4+ T cells from blood. These receptors all stem from a human donor with classical Hodgkin lymphoma.

The rearrangement joins TRBV5-4 to TRBJ1-6; 7 nucleotides align to TRBD1. The CDR3 sequence is 16 residues long. Germline-derived CDR1 and CDR2 are SGHNT and YYREEE (reference sequence). V dropped 5 bases and J dropped 3; count of bases not matched to a gene: 8. The CDR3 reads CASRKKGQYYNSPLHF. In nucleotides, the CDR3 is TGTGCCAGCAGAAAAAAGGGACAGTACTATAATTCACCCCTCCACTTT.

Only one count was recorded for this clone. This chain uses TRBV29-1 with TRBJ2-1; possibly TRBD1 for D (6 bases). The V gene lost 7 bases and the J gene lost 5 bases, with 15 bases spanning the gap. The CDR3 is 13 amino acids. Germline CDR1 SQVTM, CDR2 ANQGSEA. The CDR3: CSAGQLKNNEQFF. CDR3 nucleotide sequence: TGCAGCGCCGGACAGTTGAAGAACAATGAGCAGTTCTTC.

The chain is built from TRBV2 and TRBJ2-2; either TRBD1 or TRBD2 may fit D (5 bases each). Per germline, CDR1 SNHLY and CDR2 FYNNEI. Deletions cut 4 bases from V and 2 bases from J, with 20 bases between. The CDR3 is 18 residues long. Here the CDR3 reads CASSVGDGRQGNTGELFF. In DNA form, the CDR3 reads TGTGCCAGCAGTGTGGGAGACGGGCGGCAGGGAAACACCGGGGAGCTGTTTTTT.

The CDR3 region has the DNA TGTGCCAGCAGCCCGGGACAGGCAAACACTGAAGCTTTCTTT. Translated, it gives CASSPGQANTEAFF. The gene calls are TRBV7-3 and TRBJ1-1, with TRBD1 matching 8 bases. This CDR3 is 14 amino acids long. V shed 5 bases, J shed 2 bases, and the junction held 4 bases outside the gene matches. Per germline, CDR1 SGHTA and CDR2 FQGTGA.

The chain is built from TRBV5-1 and TRBJ2-7; 7 bases agree with TRBD2. The CDR3 sequence is 15 residues long. The V gene end was trimmed by 4 bases and the J gene end by 3 bases; junction bases not matched to a gene: 10. From germline, CDR1 is SGHRS and CDR2 YFSETQ. CDR3 in amino acids: CASSPGTTSYYEQYF. The CDR3 coding sequence is TGCGCCAGCAGCCCGGGGACTACCTCCTACTACGAGCAGTACTTC.

The chain employs TRBV10-1 and TRBJ2-1; 13 bases align to TRBD2. The length of the CDR3 is 19 residues. The germline gives CDR1 WNHNN, CDR2 SYGVQD (reference sequence). With V trimmed by 9 bases and J by 0 bases, 14 bases remained unmatched. The CDR3 protein is CASHTRTSGSESSYNEQFF. In DNA, the CDR3 is TGCGCCAGTCATACTCGGACTAGCGGGAGCGAGAGCTCCTACAATGAGCAGTTCTTC.

This clone was observed a few times. The chain carries TRBV2 and TRBJ1-2; TRBD1 is a possible D gene (6 bases). This CDR3 comprises 13 residues. Germline lookup yields CDR1 SNHLY and CDR2 FYNNEI. Trimming removed 5 bases at V and 5 bases at J, with 12 bases between. CDR3 residues: CASSLDSPYGYTF. CDR3 in DNA: TGTGCCAGCAGTCTGGACAGCCCATATGGCTACACCTTC.